The 20 T cell receptor beta chains listed next were all sequenced from one sample in a study of early T cells in non-severe SARS-CoV-2 infection. TCRdb reprocessed the 5' RACE reads with MiXCR, giving one entry per CDR3 protein. The sample includes 75,000 to 90,000 distinct CDR3 sequences, just under 15% seen only once; the top ten take less than 7%. The sequencing input was whole blood. These receptors originate from an adult who was a healthcare worker with PCR-confirmed SARS-CoV-2 infection or an uninfected control (not recorded which).

The chain joins TRBV2 to TRBJ2-4; a possible D gene is TRBD2 (5 bases). V dropped 6 bases and J dropped 1 base, with 10 bases sitting between them. The CDR3 extends over 14 amino acids. Germline loops: CDR1 SNHLY, CDR2 FYNNEI. The DNA of the CDR3 is TGTGCCAGCAGGGCCGGGATGGCCAAAAACATTCAGTACTTC. This translates into CASRAGMAKNIQYF. The variable domain in full, completed from reference TRBV2 and TRBJ2-4, reads EPEVTQTPSHQVTQMGQEVILRCVPISNHLYFYWYRQILGQKVEFLVSFYNNEISEKSEIFDDQFSVERPDGSNFTLKIRSTKLEDSAMYFCASRAGMAKNIQYFGAGTRLSVL.

This clonotype has at least ten counts. The chain employs TRBV5-1 and TRBJ2-1; D not certain. V was shortened by 0 bases and J by 0 bases, with 10 bases between the two germline ends. The CDR3 has 16 amino acids. In germline, CDR1 is SGHRS, CDR2 YFSETQ. The CDR3 loop is CASSLAPASSYNEQFF. The CDR3 region has the DNA TGCGCCAGCAGCTTGGCCCCCGCGAGCTCCTACAATGAGCAGTTCTTC.

This clonotype was seen repeatedly, ten times or more. DNA of the CDR3: TGTGCCAGCAGTATCCCCTCCGGGTACGAGCAGTACTTC. Residues: CASSIPSGYEQYF. The chain carries TRBV6-2 or TRBV6-3 and TRBJ2-7; D is uncertain. CDR3 length equals 13 residues. Trimming took off 5 bases at V and 4 bases at J, with 12 bases between the two ends. From germline, CDR1 is MNHEY and CDR2 SVGEGT.

This clonotype was counted many times. The chain uses TRBV2 and TRBJ2-2; 8 nucleotides line up with TRBD2. V gave up 8 bases and J gave up 4 bases; unmatched junction bases: 9. The CDR3 length is 15 residues. CDR1 and CDR2 (germline): SNHLY, FYNNEI. CDR3 bases: TGTGCCAGCGCTGGAGGACGGGGGGGCACCGGGGAGCTGTTTTTT. Protein: CASAGGRGGTGELFF.

V gene TRBV11-2 combines with J gene TRBJ2-5, with D tentatively TRBD1 or TRBD2 (5 bases each). The CDR3 consists of 13 residues. Germline CDR1 reads SGHAT; CDR2 reads FQNNGV. V dropped 6 bases and J dropped 4 bases, with 12 bases sitting between them. The CDR3 DNA is TGTGCCAGCAGTAGGGACCGGAGAGAGACCCAGTACTTC. This sequence encodes CASSRDRRETQYF.

This clonotype has a count of ten or more. V is TRBV10-3 and J is TRBJ2-7; TRBD1 is a possible D gene (5 bases). The ends were cut back, 7 bases at V and 6 bases at J, with 13 bases in the middle. From germline, CDR1 is ENHRY and CDR2 SYGVKD. There are 12 residues in the CDR3. CDR3 bases: TGTGCCATCATGGACAAGACGTCCGAGCAGTACTTC. It translates to CAIMDKTSEQYF.

There are a few counts of this clonotype. The CDR3 sequence: CASSRLAGELIEQYF. CDR3 sequence (DNA): TGTGCCAGCAGCCGGCTAGCGGGAGAACTTATCGAGCAGTACTTC. V usage is TRBV11-2 and J usage is TRBJ2-7, with 10 nucleotides matching TRBD2. The CDR3 consists of 15 residues. Germline CDR1 reads SGHAT; CDR2 reads FQNNGV. J gave up 6 bases and V 5 bases, and 10 bases lay outside the gene matches.

In regard to this clonotype: It may be a read error: a sequence one base away is much more abundant. V gene TRBV20-1 combines with J gene TRBJ1-4, with D uncertain. The CDR3 extends over 13 amino acids. Germline assignment: CDR1 DFQATT and CDR2 SNEGSKA (reference sequence). CDR3 in amino acids: CSARDSPIEKPFF. The CDR3 DNA sequence: TGCAGTGCTAGAGACAGCCCTATTGAAAAACCGTTTTTT.

The V gene is TRBV5-4, the J gene TRBJ2-1, with D maybe TRBD2 (6 bases). V dropped 4 bases and J dropped 12 bases, with 20 bases sitting between them. There are 14 residues in the CDR3. Germline CDR1 SGHNT, CDR2 YYREEE (reference sequence). In nucleotides, the CDR3 is TGTGCCAGCAGCGGCGGGACCACCCAGGAGAGGCAGTTCTTC. Residues: CASSGGTTQERQFF.

The table lists this clonotype with many counts. V and J are TRBV18 and TRBJ1-6, with TRBD1 matching 7 bases. The CDR3 is made up of 16 amino acids. CDR1 is KGHSH and CDR2 is LQKENI in the germline V gene. V lost 2 bases to trimming and J lost 3 bases; unmatched junction nucleotides: 4. CDR3 in DNA: TGTGCCAGCTCACCAACCAGGGGGAACTATAATTCACCCCTCCACTTT. It yields the protein CASSPTRGNYNSPLHF.

This clonotype was seen a few times. The chain couples TRBV14 to TRBJ2-2; D is unclear. Germline V gene lookup returns CDR1 SGHDN and CDR2 FVKESK. The CDR3 totals 14 residues. V lost 6 bases and J lost 0, with 8 bases in between. CDR3: CASSNVANTGELFF. As DNA, the CDR3 is TGTGCCAGCAGTAACGTCGCGAACACCGGGGAGCTGTTTTTT.

This clonotype was seen repeatedly, ten times or more. The chain couples TRBV7-9 to TRBJ2-1, with 11 bases identical to TRBD2. Per the germline V gene, CDR1 is SEHNR and CDR2 is FQNEAQ (reference sequence). J was trimmed by 5 bases and V by 3 bases; bases with no gene match: 9. This CDR3 is 17 amino acids long. For the CDR3, the DNA is TGTGCCAGCAGCTTGTCTAGCGGGAGGAAACCCAACAATGAGCAGTTCTTC. The encoded protein is CASSLSSGRKPNNEQFF.

This clonotype was seen at least ten times. The V call is TRBV20-1, the J call TRBJ2-1; no firm D call. The CDR3 length is 14 residues. Between the trimmed V and J ends, which lost 2 bases and 7 bases, there was a span of 15 bases. Germline CDR1 DFQATT, CDR2 SNEGSKA (reference sequence). This CDR3 is CSARNGRSKNEQFF. In DNA form, the CDR3 reads TGCAGTGCTAGAAACGGACGGTCTAAAAATGAGCAGTTCTTC.

This clonotype was detected ten times or more. The chain recombines TRBV7-8 with TRBJ2-2, with D tentatively TRBD1 or TRBD2 (5 bases each). The CDR3 spans 15 residues. Looked up from germline, CDR1 is SGHVS and CDR2 is FQNEAQ. V was shortened by 1 base and J by 5 bases, with 11 bases between the two germline ends. The CDR3 DNA sequence: TGTGCCAGCAGCTTAGGGGGGAGTCGTACCGGGGAGCTGTTTTTT. Its translation: CASSLGGSRTGELFF.

The rearrangement uses TRBV29-1 and TRBJ1-4; D gene ambiguous. Germline V lookup: CDR1 SQVTM, CDR2 ANQGSEA. The CDR3 is 11 amino acids. The V end was cut by 3 bases, the J end by 8 bases, with 7 bases between. CDR3 in amino acids: CSVEQREKLFF. Written as DNA, the CDR3 is TGCAGCGTTGAGCAGCGCGAAAAACTGTTTTTT.

In its sample, this clonotype was seen many times. The chain combines TRBV18 with TRBJ2-1; D ambiguous. Trimming removed 4 bases from V and 6 bases from J, with 13 bases in between. The CDR3 is 14 amino acids. Germline V gene sequence: CDR1 KGHSH, CDR2 LQKENI. The CDR3 reads CASSLGVPVNEQFF. Written as DNA, the CDR3 is TGTGCCAGCTCACTCGGAGTTCCCGTCAATGAGCAGTTCTTC. Using reference TRBV18 and TRBJ2-1 for the parts outside the CDR3, the full variable domain is NAGVMQNPRHLVRRRGQEARLRCSPMKGHSHVYWYRQLPEEGLKFMVYLQKENIIDESGMPKERFSAEFPKEGPSILRIQQVVRGDSAAYFCASSLGVPVNEQFFGPGTRLTVL.

The table lists this clonotype with many counts. The CDR3 protein is CASSPYRDSGGYTF. The CDR3 DNA follows: TGTGCCAGCAGCCCCTACCGGGACAGTGGCGGCTACACCTTC. This chain uses TRBV7-9 with TRBJ1-2; 7 bases line up with TRBD1. CDR1 and CDR2 (germline): SEHNR, FQNEAQ (reference sequence). CDR3 length equals 14 residues. Trimming removed 5 bases from V and 8 bases from J; junction bases left unmatched: 11.

The V call is TRBV20-1, the J call TRBJ2-7; no definite D call. Trimming left V 0 bases short and J 3 bases short, with 6 bases between. This CDR3 region has 12 residues. In germline, CDR1 is DFQATT, CDR2 SNEGSKA (reference sequence). CDR3: CSARDHRYEQYF. The CDR3 DNA reads as TGCAGTGCTAGAGACCACCGCTACGAGCAGTACTTC.

The sample holds many counts of this clonotype. The V gene is TRBV14, the J gene TRBJ1-1; D remains ambiguous. Trimming left V 0 bases short and J 1 base short, with 9 bases between. The CDR3 consists of 15 residues. CDR1 is SGHDN, CDR2 FVKESK, per germline. CDR3 region: CASSQEPGWNTEAFF. In DNA, the CDR3 is TGTGCCAGCAGCCAAGAGCCCGGATGGAACACTGAAGCTTTCTTT.

The chain couples TRBV20-1 to TRBJ1-2; the match to TRBD1 covers 7 bases. This CDR3 is 17 amino acids long. Germline CDR1 DFQATT, CDR2 SNEGSKA (reference sequence). V shed 3 bases and J 2 bases; nucleotides not matched to a gene: 15. The CDR3 sequence is CSARVIGTATPNYGYTF. The CDR3, as DNA: TGCAGTGCTAGGGTTATCGGGACAGCGACCCCCAACTATGGCTACACCTTC.